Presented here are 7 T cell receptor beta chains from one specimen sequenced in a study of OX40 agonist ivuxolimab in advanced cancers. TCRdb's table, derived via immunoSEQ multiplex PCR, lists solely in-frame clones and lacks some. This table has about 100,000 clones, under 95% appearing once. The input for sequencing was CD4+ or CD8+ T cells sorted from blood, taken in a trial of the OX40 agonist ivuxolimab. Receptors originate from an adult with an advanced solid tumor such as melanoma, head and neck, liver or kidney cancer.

In DNA form, the CDR3 reads TGTGCCAGCAGCCCTCGGACAGGGCGCTCTGGAAACACCATATATTTT. This codes for CASSPRTGRSGNTIYF. The chain links TRBV7-2 to TRBJ1-3; 8 nucleotides align to TRBD1. CDR1 is SGHTA and CDR2 is FQGNSA in the germline V gene. J lost 0 bases, V lost 5 bases, and 6 bases had no gene match. The CDR3 runs 16 residues.

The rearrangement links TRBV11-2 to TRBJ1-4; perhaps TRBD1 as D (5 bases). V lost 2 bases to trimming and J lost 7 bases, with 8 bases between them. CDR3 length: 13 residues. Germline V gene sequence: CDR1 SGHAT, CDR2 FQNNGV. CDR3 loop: CASSLSGIEKLFF. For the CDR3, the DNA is TGTGCCAGCAGCTTATCAGGGATTGAAAAACTGTTTTTT. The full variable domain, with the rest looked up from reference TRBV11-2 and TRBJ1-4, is EAGVAQSPRYKIIEKRQSVAFWCNPISGHATLYWYQQILGQGPKLLIQFQNNGVVDDSQLPKDRFSAERLKGVDSTLKIQPAKLEDSAVYLCASSLSGIEKLFFGSGTQLSVL.

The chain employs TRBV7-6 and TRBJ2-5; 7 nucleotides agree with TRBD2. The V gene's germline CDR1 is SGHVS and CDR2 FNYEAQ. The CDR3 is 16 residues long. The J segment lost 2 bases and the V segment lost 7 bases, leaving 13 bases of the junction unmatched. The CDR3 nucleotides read TGTGCCAGCAATTTTCCAGGGAGCGGGACTCAAGAGACCCAGTACTTC. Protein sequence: CASNFPGSGTQETQYF.

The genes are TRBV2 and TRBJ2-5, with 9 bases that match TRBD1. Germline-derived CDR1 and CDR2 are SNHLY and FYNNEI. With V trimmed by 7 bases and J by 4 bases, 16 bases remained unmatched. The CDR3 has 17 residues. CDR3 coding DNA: TGTGCCAGCACCGATGGGGGCGACAGGGGGTTTGGAGAGACCCAGTACTTC. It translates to CASTDGGDRGFGETQYF.

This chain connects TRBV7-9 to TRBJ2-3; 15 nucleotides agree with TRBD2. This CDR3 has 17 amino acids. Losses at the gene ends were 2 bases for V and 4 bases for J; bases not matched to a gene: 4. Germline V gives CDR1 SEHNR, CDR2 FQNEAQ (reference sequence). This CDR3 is CASSLTGLAGGADTQYF. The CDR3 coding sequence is TGTGCCAGCAGCTTAACGGGACTAGCGGGAGGTGCAGATACGCAGTATTTT.

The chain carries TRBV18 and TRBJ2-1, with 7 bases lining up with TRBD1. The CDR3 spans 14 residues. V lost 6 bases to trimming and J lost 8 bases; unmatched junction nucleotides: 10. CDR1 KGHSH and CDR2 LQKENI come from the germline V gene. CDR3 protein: CASSPRTGVDEQFF. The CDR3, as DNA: TGTGCCAGCTCCCCCCGGACAGGAGTTGATGAGCAGTTCTTC.

The CDR3: CASSQGQESYEQYF. CDR3 nucleotide sequence: TGTGCCAGCTCACAGGGACAGGAGAGCTACGAGCAGTACTTC. The J gene is TRBJ2-7, the V gene TRBV18, with TRBD1 matching over 8 bases. Germline-derived CDR1 and CDR2 are KGHSH and LQKENI. The V segment lost 4 bases and the J segment 3 bases; nucleotides outside the gene matches: 5. The length of the CDR3 is 14 residues.